The 7 T cell receptor beta chains below all came from one sample that was sequenced in a study of T-cell memory formation after mild COVID-19. TCRdb itself ran the 5' RACE reads through MiXCR, one entry per CDR3 protein. The data show about 130,000 distinct CDR3 sequences, over 15% seen once. The sequenced sample was PBMCs or a T cell subset sorted from them (not recorded which). These receptors were taken from a man between 18 and 29 years old who had mild COVID-19 (a few samples of this study predate the infection). Cell type and time point are not known.

The sample holds a few counts of this clonotype. The chain is built from TRBV20-1 and TRBJ2-3; either TRBD1 or TRBD2 may fit D (6 bases each). The germline V gene encodes CDR1 DFQATT and CDR2 SNEGSKA (reference sequence). The CDR3 consists of 14 residues. V was cut by 3 bases and J by 3 bases, with 13 bases left in between. Here the CDR3 DNA reads TGCAGTGCTAGGGACGGGGGCTTAACAGATACGCAGTATTTT. It specifies CSARDGGLTDTQYF.

CDR3 in amino acids: CASSFGVRGEQYF. For the CDR3, the DNA is TGTGCCAGCAGTTTCGGTGTGAGGGGTGAGCAGTACTTC. The chain combines TRBV12-3 or TRBV12-4 with TRBJ2-7; possibly TRBD1 or TRBD2 for D (5 bases each). The CDR3 covers 13 residues. The V end was cut by 3 bases, the J end by 7 bases, with 13 bases between.

This chain joins TRBV7-3 and TRBJ2-2; D ambiguous. Germline loops: CDR1 SGHTA, CDR2 FQGTGA. The CDR3 loop spans 14 amino acids. Trimming stripped 0 bases from V and 4 bases from J, with 6 bases between. The CDR3 is CASSLTSITGELFF. Written as DNA, the CDR3 is TGTGCCAGCAGCTTAACTTCTATCACCGGGGAGCTGTTTTTT.

This clonotype was counted many times. This chain uses TRBV7-9 with TRBJ2-7, with 8 nucleotides matching TRBD1. Germline CDR1 SEHNR, CDR2 FQNEAQ (reference sequence). With V trimmed by 5 bases and J by 6 bases, 6 bases remained unmatched. The CDR3 sequence is 13 residues long. CDR3 sequence reads: CASSHLDRGEQYF. CDR3 nucleotides: TGTGCCAGCAGCCATCTCGACAGGGGCGAGCAGTACTTC.

J is TRBJ1-1 and V is TRBV5-1; possible D gene TRBD1, 6 bases. CDR1 and CDR2 from the germline V gene are SGHRS and YFSETQ. Trimming removed 0 bases from V and 8 bases from J, with 14 bases in between. CDR3 length: 14 residues. The CDR3 here is CASSLAVAGTEAFF. As DNA, the CDR3 is TGCGCCAGCAGCTTGGCCGTTGCTGGGACAGAAGCTTTCTTT.

Only a few counts were recorded for this clonotype. This chain uses TRBV30 with TRBJ1-1; D is ambiguous. Germline CDR1 and CDR2: GTSNPN and SVGIG (reference sequence). The V and J ends lost 2 bases and 2 bases respectively, with 9 bases between them. The CDR3 runs 13 residues. The CDR3 DNA reads as TGTGCCTGGAGTAGCCAGGTCAACACTGAAGCTTTCTTT. It translates to CAWSSQVNTEAFF.

Ten or more counts support this clonotype. This chain joins TRBV7-6 and TRBJ2-5, with TRBD1 matching over 9 bases. V was pared by 5 bases and J by 5 bases, with 6 bases of the junction left unmatched. Germline CDR1 and CDR2: SGHVS and FNYEAQ. This CDR3 spans 14 amino acids. CDR3 amino acids: CASSKDRGGETQYF. The DNA for the CDR3 is TGTGCCAGCAGCAAGGACAGGGGTGGGGAGACCCAGTACTTC.